The 2 T cell receptor beta chains below come from one sample, sequenced in a study of control samples from healthy donors and cancer patients. Profiling relied on immunoSEQ multiplex PCR, and the TCRdb table lists in-frame clones only, not all of them. In the table there are under 200,000 clones, approximately 96% of which are singletons. The sample consisted of blood. All receptors come from a woman in her forties in good health.

This chain connects TRBV2 to TRBJ1-6; TRBD1 is a possible D gene (5 bases). This CDR3 contains 15 residues. Germline lookup yields CDR1 SNHLY and CDR2 FYNNEI. With 6 bases removed from V and 3 bases from J, the gap between germline ends came to 12 bases. CDR3 amino acids: CASRPTASYNSPLHF. Written as DNA, the CDR3 is TGTGCCAGCAGGCCGACAGCGAGCTATAATTCACCCCTCCACTTT.

The chain combines TRBV4-1 with TRBJ1-4, with a weak D call TRBD1 (5 bases). Trimming pared 2 bases from V and 2 bases from J, leaving 15 bases between. The CDR3 has 17 residues. Germline V gene sequence: CDR1 MGHRA, CDR2 YSYEKL. The CDR3 coding sequence is TGCGCCAGCAGCCAACCCCCACCGCGGGGGACTAATGAAAAACTGTTTTTT. Translated, it gives CASSQPPPRGTNEKLFF.